A selection of T cell receptor beta chains follows, all from one sample in a study of identical twins. TCRdb analysed the 5' RACE reads with MiXCR anew, one entry per CDR3 protein. There are around 240,000 distinct CDR3 sequences in the sample; around 6.6% occur only once, and more than 3% lies in the top ten. Another study also made use of these data, one on yellow fever vaccine responses in identical twins.

The specimen was memory (CD45RO+) T cells sorted from blood. These receptors all come from a young woman in good health. Both conserved end residues are trimmed from each CDR3.

cdr3_length v_call cdr3_aa
10 TRBV12-3/TRBV12-4 ASSLGGPEQY
12 TRBV27 ASSWDRNAGGYT
12 TRBV6-2/TRBV6-3 ASSYASALGEQF
14 TRBV20-1 SAALAGGPKYNEQF
12 TRBV28 ASNYPALSYEQY
14 TRBV10-2 ASSFPPQQARNEQF
13 TRBV5-6 ASSSGQGGYNEQF
13 TRBV4-2 ASSQGASLAREQY
10 TRBV6-5 ASRDGWNTQY
11 TRBV14 ASSLWSQETQY
12 TRBV7-6 ASSLAGEGTEAF
14 TRBV11-1 ASRGGSGSSYNEQF
16 TRBV12-3/TRBV12-4 AICLVVFGGTALNEQF
12 TRBV9 ASSVAPRTDTQY
12 TRBV14 ASSLRWGQETQY
13 TRBV9 ASSPGRGGGYEQY
17 TRBV27 ASSGSPLSGTGYNQPQH
13 TRBV12-3/TRBV12-4 ASSLRGGAYNEQF
12 TRBV6-1 ASSPRDRDNEQF
9 TRBV2 ASNEQGEQY
13 TRBV7-6 ASSPGPGSGNTIY
13 TRBV20-1 SARGLLAAKETQY
10 TRBV25-1 ASKGANNEQF
12 TRBV11-1 ASSLNGQTYEQY
12 TRBV15 ATSVAGKNQPQH
13 TRBV2 ASIPVAEGGYGYT
15 TRBV5-1 ASSSPRTGGNTGELF
14 TRBV5-1 ASSSGLAGIGNEQF